A selection of T cell receptor beta chains follows, all from one sample in a study of radiotherapy plus CTLA-4 blockade in lung cancer. The repertoire was sequenced with immunoSEQ multiplex PCR; TCRdb's copy has only in-frame clones and lacks some. The data hold 95,000 to 150,000 clones, with more than 80% observed a single time. Sequenced here: peripheral blood, sampled from a patient treated with radiotherapy plus ipilimumab. All receptors derive from a human donor with non-small cell lung cancer that progressed on radiotherapy plus ipilimumab. Each CDR3 is given without its conserved first and last residue. Clone size is shown for a subset of rows, as once, few, many or a class of expanded clone.

>TRBV5-4|.|TRBJ1-2
ASSLVGQDVGYT
>TRBV6-6|.|TRBJ1-2
ASSYKGGAYNYGYT
>TRBV2|.|TRBJ2-7
ASRASGSSYEQY
>TRBV5-1|.|TRBJ2-7
ASSLALTGGPGEQY
>TRBV7-9|.|TRBJ1-4
ASSSGLGPLTLF
>TRBV2|.|TRBJ2-1
ASSGTGGVGEQF
>TRBV18|.|TRBJ1-3
ASSEQGLGNTIY
>TRBV5-6|.|.
ASSLRASYEQY
>TRBV18|.|TRBJ2-3
ASLAGGTDTQY
>TRBV29-1|once|TRBJ1-2
SVDDRGRQDGYT
>TRBV7-3|.|TRBJ1-2
ASSFTGESNYGYT
>TRBV27|.|TRBJ1-1
ASNSRLANTEAF
>TRBV27|.|TRBJ1-3
ASSFLPPSGNTIY
>TRBV5-4|.|TRBJ2-7
ASSVTGTSYEQY
>TRBV5-1|.|TRBJ2-7
ASSTNRAEDEQY
>TRBV15|.|TRBJ2-5
ATSREAGGETQY
>TRBV29-1|.|TRBJ1-3
SGRLGNTIY
>TRBV5-6|.|TRBJ1-2
ASSLGGGGWDANYGYT
>TRBV2|once|TRBJ2-7
ASSAGLAGGYEQY
>TRBV5-1|.|TRBJ1-1
ASSLAGSMNTEAF
>TRBV10-1|.|TRBJ2-1
ASSEIYGEQF
>TRBV5-1|.|TRBJ2-1
ASSNGQGSNEQF
>TRBV11-3|.|TRBJ2-1
ASSLGRSAASYNEQF